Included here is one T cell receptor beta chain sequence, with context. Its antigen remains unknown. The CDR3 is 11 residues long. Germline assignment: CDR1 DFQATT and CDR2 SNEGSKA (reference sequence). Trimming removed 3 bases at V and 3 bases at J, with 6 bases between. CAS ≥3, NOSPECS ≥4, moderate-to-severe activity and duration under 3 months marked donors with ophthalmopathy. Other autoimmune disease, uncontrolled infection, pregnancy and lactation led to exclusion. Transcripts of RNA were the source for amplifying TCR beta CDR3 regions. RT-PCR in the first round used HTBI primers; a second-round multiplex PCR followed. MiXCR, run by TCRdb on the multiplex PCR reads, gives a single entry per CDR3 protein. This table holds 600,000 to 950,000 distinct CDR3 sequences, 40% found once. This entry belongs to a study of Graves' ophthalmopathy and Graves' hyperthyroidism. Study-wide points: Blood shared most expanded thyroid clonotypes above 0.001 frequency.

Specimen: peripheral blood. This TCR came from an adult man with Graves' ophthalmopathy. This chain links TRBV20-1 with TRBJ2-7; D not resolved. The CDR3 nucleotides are TGCAGTGCTAGTTCCTACTACGAGCAGTACTTC. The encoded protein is CSASSYYEQYF.